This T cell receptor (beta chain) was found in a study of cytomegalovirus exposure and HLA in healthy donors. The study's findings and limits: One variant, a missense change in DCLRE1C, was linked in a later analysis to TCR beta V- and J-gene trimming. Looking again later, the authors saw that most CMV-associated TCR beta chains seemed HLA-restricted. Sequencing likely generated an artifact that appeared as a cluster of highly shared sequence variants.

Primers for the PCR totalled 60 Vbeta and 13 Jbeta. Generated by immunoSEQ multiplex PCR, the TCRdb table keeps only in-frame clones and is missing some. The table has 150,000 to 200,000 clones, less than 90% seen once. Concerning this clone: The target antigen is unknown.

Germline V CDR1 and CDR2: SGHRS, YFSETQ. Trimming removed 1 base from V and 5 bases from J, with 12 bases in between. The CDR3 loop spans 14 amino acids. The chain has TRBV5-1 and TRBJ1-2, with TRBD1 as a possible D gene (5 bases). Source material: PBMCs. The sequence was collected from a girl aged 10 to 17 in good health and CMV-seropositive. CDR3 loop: CASSLTGLGYGYTF. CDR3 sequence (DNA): TGCGCCAGCAGCTTGACAGGCTTGGGGTATGGCTACACCTTC. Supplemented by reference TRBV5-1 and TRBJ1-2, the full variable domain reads KAGVTQTPRYLIKTRGQQVTLSCSPISGHRSVSWYQQTPGQGLQFLFEYFSETQRNKGNFPGRFSGRQFSNSRSEMNVSTLELGDSALYLCASSLTGLGYGYTFGSGTRLTVV.